Sequencing of this TCR beta chain was carried out in a study of glioma-infiltrating T cells after dendritic cell vaccination. Study background: Patients received three intradermal dendritic cell vaccine injections at biweekly intervals. Study-level findings and limits: Longer survival after dendritic cell vaccination followed higher pretreatment TIL content.

Germline V gives CDR1 MGHDK, CDR2 SYGVNS. The CDR3 is 11 residues long. With 9 bases removed from V and 6 bases from J, the gap between germline ends came to 9 bases. Up to about 2 ug genomic DNA was used for TCRB CDR3 amplification. Amplification used 60 V beta primers and 13 J beta primers. Profiled with immunoSEQ multiplex PCR; TCRdb holds only in-frame clones, not every one. Of about 95,000 clones listed, roughly 84% are singletons. As concerns this clone: Its target is not known.

Material: blood, obtained before dendritic cell vaccination. V usage is TRBV25-1 and J usage is TRBJ1-5; D uncertain. This TCR came from a human donor with glioblastoma. The CDR3 sequence is CASGRGQPQHF. The CDR3 DNA reads TGTGCCAGTGGAAGAGGTCAGCCCCAGCATTTT.